This T cell receptor (beta chain) originates from a study of CD8 T cells in Susac syndrome. Germline V CDR1 and CDR2: LGHDT, YNNKEL (reference sequence). CDR3 length equals 16 residues. V trimming: 3 bases; J trimming: 4 bases; junction bases outside the gene matches: 11. With random hexamers, roughly 0.45 to 1 ug RNA was reverse transcribed. TCRdb called the immunoSEQ multiplex PCR reads again in MiXCR, with one record for every CDR3 protein. The sample shows about 200,000 distinct CDR3 sequences, nearly 95% of them seen only once. Sequenced input: CD4+ T cells from PBMCs. The receptor's source is a human donor with multiple sclerosis. V and J are TRBV3-1 and TRBJ2-7; 8 positions match TRBD2. The CDR3 region is CASSQTPGLGLYEQYF. For the CDR3, the DNA is TGTGCCAGCAGCCAGACTCCGGGACTAGGTTTGTACGAGCAGTACTTC.